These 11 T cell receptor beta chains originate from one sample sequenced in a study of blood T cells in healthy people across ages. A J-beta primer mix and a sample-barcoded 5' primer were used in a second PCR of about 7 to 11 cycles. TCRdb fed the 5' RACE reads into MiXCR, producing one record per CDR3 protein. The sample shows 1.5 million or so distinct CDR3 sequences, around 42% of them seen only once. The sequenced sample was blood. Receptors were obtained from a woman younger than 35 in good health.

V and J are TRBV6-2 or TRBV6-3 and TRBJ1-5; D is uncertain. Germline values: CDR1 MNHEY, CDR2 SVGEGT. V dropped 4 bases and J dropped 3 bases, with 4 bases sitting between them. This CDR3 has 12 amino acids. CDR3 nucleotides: TGTGCCAGCAGTTCCTTCAATCAGCCCCAGCATTTT. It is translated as CASSSFNQPQHF.

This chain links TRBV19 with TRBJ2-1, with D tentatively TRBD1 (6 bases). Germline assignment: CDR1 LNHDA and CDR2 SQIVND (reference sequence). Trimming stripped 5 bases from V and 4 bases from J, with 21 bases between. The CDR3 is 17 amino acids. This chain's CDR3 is CASSVLPFGGPYNEQFF. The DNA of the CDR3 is TGTGCCAGTAGTGTACTCCCTTTTGGGGGCCCGTACAATGAGCAGTTCTTC.

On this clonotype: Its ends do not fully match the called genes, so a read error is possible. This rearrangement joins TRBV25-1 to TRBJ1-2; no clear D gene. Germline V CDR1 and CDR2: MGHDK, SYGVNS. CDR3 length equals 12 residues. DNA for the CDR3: TGTGTCAGCAGTGACGAAGGCTATGGCTACACCTTC. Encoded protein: CVSSDEGYGYTF.

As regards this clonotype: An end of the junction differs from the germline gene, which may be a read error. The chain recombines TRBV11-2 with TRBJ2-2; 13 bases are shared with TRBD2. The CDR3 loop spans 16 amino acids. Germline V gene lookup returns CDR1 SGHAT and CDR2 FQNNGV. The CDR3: CAGSQGLAGPTGELFF. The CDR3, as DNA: TGTGCCGGCAGCCAGGGACTAGCGGGACCCACCGGGGAGCTGTTTTTT.

The CDR3 DNA sequence: TGTGCCAGCGGACAGCCGGGCAATCAGCCCCAGCATTTT. Amino acid sequence: CASGQPGNQPQHF. The chain recombines TRBV28 with TRBJ1-5, with a possible D match to TRBD1 (6 bases). Germline V lookup: CDR1 MDHEN, CDR2 SYDVKM. The CDR3 covers 13 residues. V lost 8 bases and J lost 2, with 10 bases in between.

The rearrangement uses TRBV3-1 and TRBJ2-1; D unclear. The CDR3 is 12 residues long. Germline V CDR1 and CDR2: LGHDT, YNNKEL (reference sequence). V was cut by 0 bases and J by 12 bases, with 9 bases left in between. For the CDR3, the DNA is TGTGCCAGCAGCCAAGAAATCGCTCGGCAGTTCTTC. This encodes CASSQEIARQFF.

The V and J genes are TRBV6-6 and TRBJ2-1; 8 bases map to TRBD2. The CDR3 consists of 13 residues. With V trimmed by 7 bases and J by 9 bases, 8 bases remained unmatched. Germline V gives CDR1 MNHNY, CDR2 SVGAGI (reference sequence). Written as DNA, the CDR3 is TGTGCCAGCACCGCCGGGGGGGCGGGTGAGCAGTTCTTC. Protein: CASTAGGAGEQFF.

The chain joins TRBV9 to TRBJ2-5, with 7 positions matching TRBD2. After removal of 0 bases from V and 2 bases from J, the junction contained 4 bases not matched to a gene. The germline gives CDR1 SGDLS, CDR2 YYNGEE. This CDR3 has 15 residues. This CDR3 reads CASSVASGRQETQYF. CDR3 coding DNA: TGTGCCAGCAGCGTAGCTTCCGGGAGGCAAGAGACCCAGTACTTC. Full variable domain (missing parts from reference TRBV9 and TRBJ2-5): DSGVTQTPKHLITATGQRVTLRCSPRSGDLSVYWYQQSLDQGLQFLIQYYNGEERAKGNILERFSAQQFPDLHSELNLSSLELGDSALYFCASSVASGRQETQYFGPGTRLLVL.

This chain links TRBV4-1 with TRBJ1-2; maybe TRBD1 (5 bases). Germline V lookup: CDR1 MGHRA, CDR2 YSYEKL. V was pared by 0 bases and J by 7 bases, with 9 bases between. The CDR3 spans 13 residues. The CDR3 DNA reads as TGCGCCAGCAGCCAAGACCGGGACCTTGGCTACACCTTC. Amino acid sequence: CASSQDRDLGYTF.

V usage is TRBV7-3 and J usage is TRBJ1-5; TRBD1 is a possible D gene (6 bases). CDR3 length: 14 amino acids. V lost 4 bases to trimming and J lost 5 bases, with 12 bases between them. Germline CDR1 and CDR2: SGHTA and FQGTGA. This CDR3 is CASSSQGVDQPQHF. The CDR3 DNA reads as TGTGCCAGCAGCTCACAGGGAGTGGATCAGCCCCAGCATTTT.

The CDR3 loop is CASRREEGERANYGYTF. CDR3 DNA: TGCGCCAGCAGGAGAGAGGAGGGAGAAAGGGCTAACTATGGCTACACCTTC. The chain carries TRBV4-1 and TRBJ1-2; D unclear. V shed 6 bases and J shed 0 bases, with 20 bases lying between them. CDR1 is MGHRA and CDR2 is YSYEKL in the germline V gene. The CDR3 length is 17 residues.